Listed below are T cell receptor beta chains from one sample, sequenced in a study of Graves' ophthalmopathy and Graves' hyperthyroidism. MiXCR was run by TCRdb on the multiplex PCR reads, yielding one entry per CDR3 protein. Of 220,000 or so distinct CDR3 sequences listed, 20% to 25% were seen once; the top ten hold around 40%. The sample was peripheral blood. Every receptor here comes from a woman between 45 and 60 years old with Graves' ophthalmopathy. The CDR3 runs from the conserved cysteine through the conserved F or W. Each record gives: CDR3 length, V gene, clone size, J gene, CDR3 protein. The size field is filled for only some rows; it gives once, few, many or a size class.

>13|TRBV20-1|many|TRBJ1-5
CSARAGAGQPQHF
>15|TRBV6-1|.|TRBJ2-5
CASSPLAGESETQYF
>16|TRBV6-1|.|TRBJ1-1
CASKKGGEGKNTEAFF
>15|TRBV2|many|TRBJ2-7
CASGRGIRTPYEQYF
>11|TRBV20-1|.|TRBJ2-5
CSARDIVTQYF
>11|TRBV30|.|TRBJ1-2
CAWSMLRGYTF
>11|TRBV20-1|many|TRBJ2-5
CSARGGKTQYF
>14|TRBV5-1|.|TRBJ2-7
CASSLQGATYEQYF
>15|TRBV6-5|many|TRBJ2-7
CASRRRGAGEGEQYF
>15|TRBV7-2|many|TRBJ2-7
CASSRTSGSFYEQYF
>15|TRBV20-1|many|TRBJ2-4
CSAPAGGYSKNIQYF
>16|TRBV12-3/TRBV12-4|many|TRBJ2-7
CASNQWGAGEGYEQYF
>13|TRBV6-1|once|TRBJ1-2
CASRMGVNYGYTF
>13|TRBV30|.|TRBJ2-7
CAWARDRRHEQYF
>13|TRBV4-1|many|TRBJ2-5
CASSWGLLETQYF
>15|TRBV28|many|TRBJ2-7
CASSLPGQGTYEQYF
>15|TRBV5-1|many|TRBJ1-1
CASSRSTGMNTEAFF
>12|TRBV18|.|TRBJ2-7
CASSQGIYEQYF
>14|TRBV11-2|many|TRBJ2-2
CASRPGQATGELFF
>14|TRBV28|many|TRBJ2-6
CASMVHSGANVLTF
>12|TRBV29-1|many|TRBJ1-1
CSVRGLNTEAFF
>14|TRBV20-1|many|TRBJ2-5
CSAPSGAYQETQYF
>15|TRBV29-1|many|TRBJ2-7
CSVEEGLAETYEQYF
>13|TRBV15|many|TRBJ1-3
CATQDRDRNTIYF
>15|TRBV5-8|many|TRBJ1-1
CASSLAGGRTTEAFF
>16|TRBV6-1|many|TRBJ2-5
CASTTGQGRNRETQYF
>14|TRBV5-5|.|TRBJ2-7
CASSFTSGSGEQYF
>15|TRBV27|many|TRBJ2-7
CASSLSLGRTYEQYF
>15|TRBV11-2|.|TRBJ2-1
CASSFRLAGVDEQFF
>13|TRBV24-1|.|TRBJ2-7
CATSDTDSYEQYF
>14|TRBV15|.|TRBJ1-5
CATSNGRNNQPQHF
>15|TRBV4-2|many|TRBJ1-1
CASSQGFLQFTEAFF
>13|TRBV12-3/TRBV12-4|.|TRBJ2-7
CASSRTGANEQYF
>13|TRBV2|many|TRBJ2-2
CASSITSSGELFF
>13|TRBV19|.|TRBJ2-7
CASSMTHSYEQYF
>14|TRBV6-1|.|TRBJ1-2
CASTNDGVGYGYTF
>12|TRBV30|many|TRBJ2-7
CAWDRGGYEQYF
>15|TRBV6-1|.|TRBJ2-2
CASSDGQGTTGELFF
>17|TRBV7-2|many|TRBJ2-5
CASSLGAGFLYQETQYF
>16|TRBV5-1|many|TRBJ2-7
CASSTSGTGKANEQYF
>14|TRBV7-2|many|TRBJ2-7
CASSLLRRGDEQYF
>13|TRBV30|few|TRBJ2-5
CAWSRGGIETQYF
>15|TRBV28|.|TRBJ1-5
CASSFVDRGLQPQHF
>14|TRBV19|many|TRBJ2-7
CASSIGAGVYEQYF
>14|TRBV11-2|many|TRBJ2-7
CASSFVGRDYEQYF
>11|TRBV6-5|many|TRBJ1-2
CASTYSYGYTF